The next 19 T cell receptor beta chains were all read from a single sample in a study of blood T cell repertoires in COVID-19. Here immunoSEQ multiplex PCR was the method, and the copy in TCRdb shows in-frame clones only, minus some. The sample includes more than 45,000 clones, 83% seen only once; the top ten take approximately 7.6%. Sequencing used peripheral blood. These receptors were taken from a man aged 80 or over in a cohort sampled during active COVID-19.

The chain carries TRBV19 and TRBJ1-6, with a tentative D call TRBD1 (5 bases). With 3 bases removed from V and 14 bases from J, the gap between germline ends came to 29 bases. The CDR3 is made up of 18 amino acids. Germline CDR1 and CDR2: LNHDA and SQIVND (reference sequence). Here the CDR3 reads CASSIGRGGVNHGEALHF. CDR3 bases: TGTGCCAGTAGTATCGGAAGAGGAGGGGTTAACCACGGCGAGGCCCTCCACTTT.

This chain joins TRBV24-1 and TRBJ2-7; 9 bases are shared with TRBD1. Trimming removed 3 bases from V and 4 bases from J; junction bases left unmatched: 6. CDR1 and CDR2 (germline): KGHDR, SFDVKD. The CDR3 length is 15 residues. CDR3 region: CATSDPGQGMYEQYF. The CDR3 DNA reads TGTGCCACCAGTGATCCGGGACAGGGAATGTACGAGCAGTACTTC.

The chain links TRBV2 to TRBJ2-3, with no clear D. This CDR3 has 12 residues. Trimming removed 6 bases from V and 8 bases from J, with 12 bases in between. The germline V gene has CDR1 SNHLY and CDR2 FYNNEI. CDR3 nucleotides: TGTGCCAGCAGGGAGAATAGAGGTACGCAGTATTTT. Its protein is CASRENRGTQYF. Looking up the rest from reference TRBV2 and TRBJ2-3 gives the full variable domain: EPEVTQTPSHQVTQMGQEVILRCVPISNHLYFYWYRQILGQKVEFLVSFYNNEISEKSEIFDDQFSVERPDGSNFTLKIRSTKLEDSAMYFCASRENRGTQYFGPGTRLTVL.

The rearrangement joins TRBV11-3 to TRBJ2-1; 11 bases are a match to TRBD1. This CDR3 has 16 residues. Germline lookup yields CDR1 SGHNT and CDR2 YENEEA. Trimming at V came to 5 bases and at J to 8 bases, leaving 11 bases not matched to a gene. CDR3 amino acids: CASSLHGTGGLYEQFF. In DNA form, the CDR3 reads TGTGCCAGCAGCCTCCACGGGACAGGGGGTCTTTATGAGCAGTTCTTC.

The chain joins TRBV25-1 to TRBJ1-1; D perhaps matches TRBD1 (5 bases). CDR1 and CDR2 from the germline V gene are MGHDK and SYGVNS. V shed 4 bases and J shed 0 bases, with 15 bases lying between them. The CDR3 runs to 16 residues. CDR3 nucleotide sequence: TGTGCCAGCAGTGTCCATCTGGGGGGTTTGAACACTGAAGCTTTCTTT. Amino acids: CASSVHLGGLNTEAFF. Full variable domain (remainder filled in from reference TRBV25-1 and TRBJ1-1): EADIYQTPRYLVIGTGKKITLECSQTMGHDKMYWYQQDPGMELHLIHYSYGVNSTEKGDLSSESTVSRIRTEHFPLTLESARPSHTSQYLCASSVHLGGLNTEAFFGQGTRLTVV.

V usage is TRBV28 and J usage is TRBJ2-3; TRBD2 matches 8 bases. CDR3 length: 15 amino acids. Germline values: CDR1 MDHEN, CDR2 SYDVKM. With V trimmed by 5 bases and J by 1 base, 5 bases remained unmatched. CDR3 loop: CASSRERGRTDTQYF. CDR3 DNA: TGTGCCAGCAGTAGAGAGCGGGGGCGCACAGATACGCAGTATTTT.

This chain connects TRBV11-3 to TRBJ2-1, with 12 bases that match TRBD2. J lost 10 bases, V lost 3 bases, and 7 bases had no gene match. Germline V gene lookup returns CDR1 SGHNT and CDR2 YENEEA. The CDR3 runs to 15 residues. The CDR3 protein is CASSLMTSGRGEQFF. CDR3 nucleotide sequence: TGTGCCAGCAGCTTGATGACTAGCGGGAGAGGAGAGCAGTTCTTC.

J is TRBJ2-2 and V is TRBV10-3; a weak D match, TRBD2 (6 bases). The ends were cut back, 2 bases at V and 6 bases at J, with 19 bases in the middle. Per germline, CDR1 ENHRY and CDR2 SYGVKD. This CDR3 is 17 amino acids long. Written as DNA, the CDR3 is TGTGCCATCAGTGAGAGGCGGGACGGGTGGATGGCCGGGGAGCTGTTTTTT. It codes for CAISERRDGWMAGELFF.

The rearrangement links TRBV5-1 to TRBJ1-4, with unresolved D. This CDR3 region has 15 residues. CDR1 and CDR2 from the germline V gene are SGHRS and YFSETQ. Trimming took off 4 bases at V and 0 bases at J, with 10 bases between the two ends. The CDR3 region is CASSPTVATNEKLFF. In nucleotides, the CDR3 is TGCGCCAGCAGCCCCACGGTGGCAACTAATGAAAAACTGTTTTTT.

J is TRBJ2-1 and V is TRBV24-1; 9 bases fit TRBD1. The V and J ends lost 4 bases and 6 bases, in that order; junction bases with no gene match: 6. The CDR3 runs to 15 residues. CDR1 is KGHDR and CDR2 is SFDVKD in the germline V gene. This chain's CDR3 is CATSEPGQGINEQFF. DNA for the CDR3: TGTGCCACCAGTGAACCGGGACAGGGTATCAATGAGCAGTTCTTC.

This clone was detected only once. The rearrangement uses TRBV19 and TRBJ2-1; D is perhaps TRBD2 (6 bases). The germline gives CDR1 LNHDA, CDR2 SQIVND (reference sequence). The CDR3 runs 14 residues. The V gene lost 4 bases and the J gene lost 8 bases, with 15 bases spanning the gap. This CDR3 is CASSRSGPWDEQFF. The CDR3 coding sequence is TGTGCCAGTAGTAGGAGCGGGCCGTGGGATGAGCAGTTCTTC.

This sequence joins TRBV11-1 and TRBJ2-7; no firm D call. The germline gives CDR1 SGHAT, CDR2 FQDESV (reference sequence). CDR3 size: 11 residues. V lost 4 bases and J 5 bases, leaving 6 bases between the germline ends. CDR3 sequence: CASSSNHEQYF. The DNA of the CDR3 is TGTGCCAGCAGCTCCAATCACGAGCAGTACTTC.

A remark on this clone: A read error may account for a junction end that differs from germline. The chain has TRBV7-7 and TRBJ2-7, with 7 bases fitting TRBD1. This CDR3 is built from 13 residues. Germline values: CDR1 SSHAT, CDR2 FNYEAQ (reference sequence). The DNA of the CDR3 is TGTGCTAGCAGCCGGGACAGTTCCTACGAGCAGTACTTC. Protein product: CASSRDSSYEQYF. The full variable domain, with the rest looked up from reference TRBV7-7 and TRBJ2-7, is GAGVSQSPRYKVTKRGQDVTLRCDPISSHATLYWYQQALGQGPEFLTYFNYEAQPDKSGLPSDRFSAERPEGSISTLTIQRTEQRDSAMYRCASSRDSSYEQYFGPGTRLTVT.

The CDR3 region has the DNA TGTGCCAGCAGCTTCCGGGACAGGGAGTTCTTC. Translating it yields CASSFRDREFF. This rearrangement joins TRBV5-6 to TRBJ2-1, with TRBD1 identical over 9 bases. Germline assignment: CDR1 SGHDT and CDR2 YYEEEE. This CDR3 is 11 amino acids long. V lost 2 bases, J lost 14 bases, and 2 bases stayed unmatched. The whole variable domain, filled in from reference TRBV5-6 and TRBJ2-1, reads DAGVTQSPTHLIKTRGQQVTLRCSPKSGHDTVSWYQQALGQGPQFIFQYYEEEERQRGNFPDRFSGHQFPNYSSELNVNALLLGDSALYLCASSFRDREFFGPGTRLTVL.

J is TRBJ1-1 and V is TRBV4-2; 8 bases align to TRBD1. The germline CDR1 and CDR2 sequences are LGHNA and YNFKEQ. V gave up 3 bases and J gave up 5 bases; unmatched junction bases: 14. The CDR3 runs 17 residues. CDR3 loop: CASSHLVTGGRRTEAFF. CDR3 nucleotide sequence: TGTGCCAGCAGCCATTTGGTAACAGGGGGTAGGCGGACTGAAGCTTTCTTT.

This clone was detected only a few times. The rearrangement uses TRBV2 and TRBJ2-7; D is undetermined. The CDR3 is made up of 13 amino acids. Germline values: CDR1 SNHLY, CDR2 FYNNEI. V was pared by 3 bases and J by 2 bases, with 8 bases between. CDR3 sequence: CASSEMVAYEQYF. The CDR3 DNA reads TGTGCCAGCAGTGAGATGGTAGCCTACGAGCAGTACTTC.

The V and J genes are TRBV9 and TRBJ2-1; 12 nucleotides line up with TRBD2. J lost 4 bases, V lost 1 base, and 3 bases had no gene match. Germline lookup yields CDR1 SGDLS and CDR2 YYNGEE. The CDR3 runs to 16 residues. The CDR3 bases are TGTGCCAGCAGCGTAACTAGCGGGGGGATATACAATGAGCAGTTCTTC. The encoded protein is CASSVTSGGIYNEQFF.

The chain employs TRBV28 and TRBJ2-2; 7 bases align to TRBD1. J gave up 0 bases and V 8 bases, and 6 bases lay outside the gene matches. The CDR3 sequence is 15 residues long. CDR1 is MDHEN and CDR2 is SYDVKM in the germline V gene. The CDR3 spells CASGTTGANTGELFF. The CDR3 DNA reads TGTGCCAGCGGAACCACAGGGGCGAACACCGGGGAGCTGTTTTTT.

The chain links TRBV18 to TRBJ1-4, with 8 nucleotides matching TRBD1. The CDR3 extends over 14 amino acids. Germline V CDR1 and CDR2: KGHSH, LQKENI. V was pared by 1 base and J by 5 bases, with 0 bases of the junction left unmatched. CDR3 DNA sequence: TGTGCCAGCTCACCACGGGACAGGAATGAAAAACTGTTTTTT. Protein product: CASSPRDRNEKLFF.